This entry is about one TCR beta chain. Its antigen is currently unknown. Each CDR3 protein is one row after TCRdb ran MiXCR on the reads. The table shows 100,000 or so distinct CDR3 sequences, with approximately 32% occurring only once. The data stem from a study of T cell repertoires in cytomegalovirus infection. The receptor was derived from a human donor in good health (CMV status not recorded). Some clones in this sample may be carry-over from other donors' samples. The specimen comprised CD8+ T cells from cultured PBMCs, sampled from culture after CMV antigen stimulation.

CDR3: CASSFPWQPQHF. The CDR3 DNA is TGTGCCAGCAGCTTCCCGTGGCAGCCCCAGCATTTT. This chain links TRBV7-4 with TRBJ1-5; D gene ambiguous. From germline, CDR1 is SGHVT and CDR2 SQSDAQ. V lost 3 bases to trimming and J lost 7 bases, with 7 bases between them. This CDR3 region has 12 residues.